A single sample gave rise to the 23 T cell receptor beta chains below, sequenced in a study of shared clonotypes between healthy human individuals. The method was immunoSEQ multiplex PCR; TCRdb's version includes in-frame clones alone and lacks a portion of them. The sample comprises about 500,000 clones, approximately 71% of which are singletons, and more than 10% rests with the top ten. Material: PBMCs. These receptor sequences come from a woman between 40 and 55 years old in good health. Some clones in this sample may be carry-over from other donors' samples.

This clone appeared many times. The chain employs TRBV5-1 and TRBJ2-7; D gene ambiguous. Germline assignment: CDR1 SGHRS and CDR2 YFSETQ. V was pared by 0 bases and J by 6 bases, with 10 bases between. There are 13 residues in the CDR3. CDR3 in DNA: TGCGCCAGCAGCTTGGAGCCATCCGGCGAGCAGTACTTC. It translates to CASSLEPSGEQYF.

The chain carries TRBV7-3 and TRBJ2-2; TRBD2 agrees at 14 bases. This CDR3 has 16 amino acids. The germline CDR1 and CDR2 sequences are SGHTA and FQGTGA. Trimming cost V 5 bases and J 6 bases; bases outside gene matches: 5. CDR3 residues: CASSTGLAGASGELFF. DNA of the CDR3: TGTGCCAGCAGCACGGGACTAGCGGGAGCTTCCGGGGAGCTGTTTTTT.

This clone was observed many times. The sample has other DNA sequences that encode this CDR3 too. V is TRBV29-1 and J is TRBJ2-6, with 10 bases matching TRBD1. The length of the CDR3 is 15 residues. CDR1 SQVTM and CDR2 ANQGSEA come from the germline V gene. J lost 2 bases, V lost 7 bases, and 5 bases had no gene match. The CDR3 DNA reads as TGCAGCGCGGAGACAGGGGGCACTGGGGCCAACGTCCTGACTTTC. Translating it yields CSAETGGTGANVLTF.

Of note for this clone: This likely reflects a read error, since a far larger clone is one base away. The chain is built from TRBV28 and TRBJ1-2, with 7 positions matching TRBD1. Trimming took 6 bases from V and 0 from J; bases not matched to a gene: 10. This CDR3 region has 16 residues. Germline V CDR1 and CDR2: MDHEN, SYDVKM. CDR3 coding DNA: TGTGCCAGCAGACCCACAGGGGAAGTGACTAACTATGGCTACACCTTC. Translated: CASRPTGEVTNYGYTF.

With respect to this clone: One base separates it from a far larger clone, so it is likely a read error. The chain is built from TRBV30 and TRBJ1-6, with 10 bases identical to TRBD1. Per the germline V gene, CDR1 is GTSNPN and CDR2 is SVGIG (reference sequence). The CDR3 length is 15 residues. V lost 5 bases and J lost 8; bases outside the gene matches: 9. The CDR3 sequence: CAWAYLTGGDSPLHF. CDR3 nucleotide sequence: TGTGCCTGGGCCTACCTGACAGGGGGCGATTCACCCCTCCACTTT.

This clone was detected a few times. This chain uses TRBV4-1 with TRBJ2-3; TRBD2 might be the D (8 bases). The germline CDR1 and CDR2 sequences are MGHRA and YSYEKL. This CDR3 is built from 15 residues. V dropped 6 bases and J dropped 6 bases, with 19 bases sitting between them. The CDR3 here is CASRPGLAGGDTQYF. The CDR3 region has the DNA TGCGCCAGCAGACCCGGACTAGCAGGGGGGGATACGCAGTATTTT.

The genes are TRBV18 and TRBJ1-1; D is unclear. This CDR3 has 14 amino acids. Trimming removed 1 base at V and 1 base at J, with 7 bases between. The germline V gene has CDR1 KGHSH and CDR2 LQKENI. For the CDR3, the DNA is TGTGCCAGCTCACCACTGGAGAAGAACACTGAAGCTTTCTTT. It specifies CASSPLEKNTEAFF.

This clone was detected only once. The J gene is TRBJ2-2, the V gene TRBV2, with 7 bases lining up with TRBD1. Germline loops: CDR1 SNHLY, CDR2 FYNNEI. There are 15 residues in the CDR3. The trim removed 2 bases at V and 2 bases at J, leaving 2 bases unmatched. The CDR3 sequence is CASSERDSNTGELFF. Here the CDR3 DNA reads TGTGCCAGCAGTGAAAGGGACAGCAACACCGGGGAGCTGTTTTTT.

The chain is built from TRBV5-1 and TRBJ2-5; D possibly corresponds to TRBD1 (5 bases). The CDR3 contains 16 residues. Germline-derived CDR1 and CDR2 are SGHRS and YFSETQ. V was cut by 0 bases and J by 5 bases, with 17 bases left in between. The CDR3 reads CASSLGAQASGETQYF. CDR3 DNA sequence: TGCGCCAGCAGCTTGGGGGCACAGGCATCAGGGGAGACCCAGTACTTC.

This clone was counted a few times. This chain joins TRBV6-1 and TRBJ2-3; D is perhaps TRBD1 or TRBD2 (6 bases each). Trimming took 7 bases from V and 4 from J, leaving 15 bases between them. CDR1 is MNHNS, CDR2 SASEGT, per germline. This CDR3 comprises 14 residues. The CDR3 sequence is CASTLGAGPDTQYF. CDR3 nucleotide sequence: TGTGCCAGCACCCTGGGGGCGGGACCAGATACGCAGTATTTT.

The rearrangement uses TRBV18 and TRBJ1-1; D perhaps matches TRBD1 (6 bases). V was trimmed by 5 bases and J by 4 bases, leaving 11 bases between them. Germline V gene lookup returns CDR1 KGHSH and CDR2 LQKENI. The CDR3 sequence is 13 residues long. CDR3 in DNA: TGTGCCAGCTCAAACACAGGGACCACTGAAGCTTTCTTT. It encodes CASSNTGTTEAFF.

The count of this clone is one. The gene calls are TRBV29-1 and TRBJ2-5; D call uncertain. CDR3 length: 13 amino acids. V gave up 5 bases and J gave up 0 bases, with 10 bases separating them. CDR1 and CDR2 (germline): SQVTM, ANQGSEA. CDR3 loop: CSVTYSYQETQYF. CDR3 bases: TGCAGCGTTACCTACAGTTACCAAGAGACCCAGTACTTC. Variable domain in full (rest from reference TRBV29-1 and TRBJ2-5): SAVISQKPSRDICQRGTSLTIQCQVDSQVTMMFWYRQQPGQSLTLIATANQGSEATYESGFVIDKFPISRPNLTFSTLTVSNMSPEDSSIYLCSVTYSYQETQYFGPGTRLLVL.

The chain is built from TRBV5-4 and TRBJ2-3; 7 nucleotides match TRBD2. Germline CDR1 and CDR2: SGHNT and YYREEE (reference sequence). The V and J ends lost 0 bases and 5 bases, in that order; junction bases with no gene match: 6. This CDR3 is built from 15 residues. As DNA, the CDR3 is TGTGCCAGCAGCTTGGGTGGGGTAGCGGGAGATACGCAGTATTTT. The encoded protein is CASSLGGVAGDTQYF.

V and J are TRBV11-2 and TRBJ1-2; D remains unclear. V lost 3 bases and J lost 3, with 8 bases in between. CDR1 is SGHAT and CDR2 is FQNNGV in the germline V gene. CDR3 length: 13 residues. The CDR3 is CASSLTFDYGYTF. Here the CDR3 DNA reads TGTGCCAGCAGCTTGACATTCGACTATGGCTACACCTTC. Full variable domain (outside the CDR3, taken from reference TRBV11-2 and TRBJ1-2): EAGVAQSPRYKIIEKRQSVAFWCNPISGHATLYWYQQILGQGPKLLIQFQNNGVVDDSQLPKDRFSAERLKGVDSTLKIQPAKLEDSAVYLCASSLTFDYGYTFGSGTRLTVV.

Worth noting for this clone: This specimen includes other DNA sequences encoding the same CDR3. The chain combines TRBV7-3 with TRBJ1-2; D unresolved. V lost 1 base and J lost 3, with 9 bases in between. The CDR3 is made up of 14 amino acids. Per the germline V gene, CDR1 is SGHTA and CDR2 is FQGTGA. The CDR3: CASSLNPGDYGYTF. CDR3 in DNA: TGTGCCAGCAGCTTAAACCCTGGAGACTATGGCTACACCTTC.

This rearrangement joins TRBV15 to TRBJ2-1; 8 bases align to TRBD2. V dropped 3 bases and J dropped 13; count of bases not matched to a gene: 5. Germline V gene sequence: CDR1 LNHNV, CDR2 YYDKDF (reference sequence). There are 12 residues in the CDR3. CDR3 in amino acids: CATSRSSGSQFF. The CDR3, as DNA: TGTGCCACCAGCAGGTCTAGCGGGTCTCAGTTCTTC. The variable domain in full, completed from reference TRBV15 and TRBJ2-1, reads DAMVIQNPRYQVTQFGKPVTLSCSQTLNHNVMYWYQQKSSQAPKLLFHYYDKDFNNEADTPDNFQSRRPNTSFCFLDIRSPGLGDTAMYLCATSRSSGSQFFGPGTRLTVL.

V gene TRBV28 combines with J gene TRBJ2-7; a weak D match, TRBD2 (6 bases). Germline assignment: CDR1 MDHEN and CDR2 SYDVKM. The germline V and J ends were trimmed by 2 bases and 2 bases, with 19 bases remaining between them. The CDR3 totals 17 residues. In nucleotides, the CDR3 is TGTGCCAGCAGTTTACGTACCGGAAGGGGAGGTCCCTACGAGCAGTACTTC. Translation: CASSLRTGRGGPYEQYF. Supplemented by reference TRBV28 and TRBJ2-7, the full variable domain reads DVKVTQSSRYLVKRTGEKVFLECVQDMDHENMFWYRQDPGLGLRLIYFSYDVKMKEKGDIPEGYSVSREKKERFSLILESASTNQTSMYLCASSLRTGRGGPYEQYFGPGTRLTVT.

V usage is TRBV28 and J usage is TRBJ2-7; tentative D call: TRBD2 (7 bases). CDR3 size: 13 residues. CDR1 and CDR2 from the germline V gene are MDHEN and SYDVKM. Trimming left V 7 bases short and J 4 bases short, with 14 bases between. The CDR3 spells CASKGGRRYEQYF. CDR3 DNA: TGTGCCAGCAAGGGGGGGAGGCGATACGAGCAGTACTTC.

In its sample, this clone was seen a few times. J is TRBJ2-5 and V is TRBV4-2; 8 nucleotides match TRBD2. The J call is uncertain, as TRBJ2-7 better fits the DNA end. The CDR3 length is 16 residues. Germline V gene lookup returns CDR1 LGHNA and CDR2 YNFKEQ. The CDR3 bases are TGTGCCAGCAGCCAAGATGGTAGCGGGACCCCCTACGAGCAGTACTTC. The encoded protein is CASSQDGSGTPYEQYF.

This clone was picked up one time. The chain links TRBV11-2 to TRBJ2-2; tentatively, D is TRBD1 or TRBD2 (5 bases each). The CDR3 is made up of 16 amino acids. V was cut by 5 bases and J by 6 bases, with 19 bases left in between. CDR1 and CDR2 from the germline V gene are SGHAT and FQNNGV. CDR3 nucleotides: TGTGCCAGCAGCACCGTCCGGGACCGAAGAGCCGGGGAGCTGTTTTTT. Protein sequence: CASSTVRDRRAGELFF. The variable domain in full, completed from reference TRBV11-2 and TRBJ2-2, reads EAGVAQSPRYKIIEKRQSVAFWCNPISGHATLYWYQQILGQGPKLLIQFQNNGVVDDSQLPKDRFSAERLKGVDSTLKIQPAKLEDSAVYLCASSTVRDRRAGELFFGEGSRLTVL.

The V gene is TRBV9, the J gene TRBJ2-1, with 9 bases that match TRBD1. CDR3 size: 14 residues. Germline loops: CDR1 SGDLS, CDR2 YYNGEE. The junction had 6 bases not matched to a gene; V was cut back by 3 bases and J by 8 bases. The CDR3 spells CASSATGGRDEQFF. For the CDR3, the DNA is TGTGCCAGCAGCGCGACAGGGGGACGGGATGAGCAGTTCTTC. The complete variable domain, with remaining parts taken from reference TRBV9 and TRBJ2-1, reads DSGVTQTPKHLITATGQRVTLRCSPRSGDLSVYWYQQSLDQGLQFLIQYYNGEERAKGNILERFSAQQFPDLHSELNLSSLELGDSALYFCASSATGGRDEQFFGPGTRLTVL.

The chain has TRBV30 and TRBJ2-7; D gene ambiguous. Trimming pared 0 bases from V and 2 bases from J, leaving 5 bases between. Germline assignment: CDR1 GTSNPN and CDR2 SVGIG (reference sequence). This CDR3 is built from 12 residues. CDR3 residues: CAWSVSAYEQYF. Here the CDR3 DNA reads TGTGCCTGGAGTGTATCTGCCTACGAGCAGTACTTC. The full variable domain, with the rest looked up from reference TRBV30 and TRBJ2-7, is SQTIHQWPATLVQPVGSPLSLECTVEGTSNPNLYWYRQAAGRGLQLLFYSVGIGQISSEVPQNLSASRPQDRQFILSSKKLLLSDSGFYLCAWSVSAYEQYFGPGTRLTVT.

The chain carries TRBV5-1 and TRBJ2-5; D is possibly TRBD1 or TRBD2 (5 bases each). Germline V gives CDR1 SGHRS, CDR2 YFSETQ. The CDR3 totals 15 residues. V was shortened by 2 bases and J by 5 bases, with 16 bases between the two germline ends. In nucleotides, the CDR3 is TGCGCCAGCAGCTTTATTCAGGGAGTTTCGGAGACCCAGTACTTC. It encodes CASSFIQGVSETQYF. Using reference TRBV5-1 and TRBJ2-5 for the parts outside the CDR3, the full variable domain is KAGVTQTPRYLIKTRGQQVTLSCSPISGHRSVSWYQQTPGQGLQFLFEYFSETQRNKGNFPGRFSGRQFSNSRSEMNVSTLELGDSALYLCASSFIQGVSETQYFGPGTRLLVL.